This is a list of T cell receptor beta chains from one sample in a study of CD8 T cells in Susac syndrome. MiXCR was run by TCRdb on the immunoSEQ multiplex PCR reads, yielding one entry per CDR3 protein. This repertoire shows about 180,000 distinct CDR3 sequences, 90% to 95% found once; its top ten account for roughly 0.12%. Sequenced sample: CD4+ T cells from PBMCs. The source of these receptors is a human donor with Susac syndrome. Both conserved end residues are part of each CDR3. Fields, in order: V gene, J gene, D gene, CDR3 protein, CDR3 DNA. The D gene is left open where the match is weak.

V: TRBV5-4; J: TRBJ2-5; D: .; CDR3: CASTSGSFQETQYF; DNA: TGTGCCAGCACTTCGGGGAGTTTCCAAGAGACCCAGTACTTC
V: TRBV5-1; J: TRBJ2-3; D: .; CDR3: CASSPGGAFAQYF; DNA: TGCGCCAGCAGCCCTGGGGGGGCCTTTGCGCAGTATTTT
V: TRBV2; J: TRBJ1-5; D: TRBD1; CDR3: CASSTRQGGNQPQHF; DNA: TGTGCCAGCAGCACCCGACAGGGAGGCAATCAGCCCCAGCATTTT
V: TRBV29-1; J: TRBJ2-5; D: .; CDR3: CSVEEVQRQETQYF; DNA: TGCAGCGTTGAAGAAGTTCAACGGCAAGAGACCCAGTACTTC
V: TRBV7-9; J: TRBJ1-6; D: TRBD1; CDR3: CASSLGIGGGSPLHF; DNA: TGTGCCAGCAGCTTAGGAATAGGGGGCGGATCACCCCTCCACTTT
V: TRBV3-1; J: TRBJ2-4; D: TRBD2; CDR3: CASSQVGGRAKNIQYF; DNA: TGTGCCAGCAGCCAAGTGGGAGGGCGAGCCAAAAACATTCAGTACTTC
V: TRBV30; J: TRBJ2-3; D: .; CDR3: CAWTRNTFSTDTQYF; DNA: TGTGCCTGGACCCGAAACACTTTTAGCACAGATACGCAGTATTTT
V: TRBV9; J: TRBJ2-7; D: .; CDR3: CASSVEEGTQGSYEQYF; DNA: TGTGCCAGCAGCGTAGAGGAGGGGACACAGGGCTCGTACGAGCAGTACTTC
V: TRBV24-1; J: TRBJ1-5; D: .; CDR3: CATSEGGFNQPQHF; DNA: TGTGCCACCTCCGAGGGAGGTTTCAATCAGCCCCAGCATTTT
V: TRBV2; J: TRBJ1-5; D: .; CDR3: CASSESAYQPQHF; DNA: TGTGCCAGCAGTGAATCGGCCTATCAGCCCCAGCATTTT
V: TRBV30; J: TRBJ1-6; D: .; CDR3: CAWSLTGFGGSPLHF; DNA: TGTGCCTGGAGTTTAACCGGCTTCGGGGGTTCACCCCTCCACTTT
V: TRBV30; J: TRBJ2-3; D: .; CDR3: CAWTPGYPSTDTQYF; DNA: TGTGCCTGGACACCAGGATACCCTAGCACAGATACGCAGTATTTT
V: TRBV20-1; J: TRBJ2-4; D: .; CDR3: CSARDRGRLILAKNIQYF; DNA: TGCAGTGCTAGAGATCGAGGCAGGTTAATACTAGCCAAAAACATTCAGTACTTC
V: TRBV2; J: TRBJ2-5; D: .; CDR3: CASFRGILSLVQTQYF; DNA: TGTGCCAGCTTCCGCGGTATTTTGTCTCTGGTACAGACCCAGTACTTC